This T cell receptor beta chain was sequenced during a study of regulatory T cells in long-lasting Graves disease (dated by TCRdb to about 2021). Background for the entire study: Patients with newly diagnosed Graves' disease had been on antithyroid drugs for under 3 months. Patients with persistent Graves' disease were compared with patients with newly diagnosed Graves' disease using TCR sequencing and RNA sequencing of peripheral blood. The study was registered as a clinical trial and conducted in China. A total of around 35 samples underwent TCR sequencing, from roughly 13 patients with persistent Graves' disease and roughly 20 patients with newly diagnosed Graves' disease. Study-wide conclusions, independent of this receptor: Only the TCR beta chain was sequenced and analyzed. Preferential use of TRBV28, TRBJ1-2 and TRBJ2-5 was observed in persistent disease, whereas TRBV20-1 and TRBJ2-1 were favored in newly diagnosed disease. The small sample size was acknowledged by the authors as a limitation that may reduce accuracy. Persistent Graves' disease patients showed lower TCR Shannon entropy and fewer highly expanded clones than newly diagnosed patients, suggesting clonal expansion. The study examined only peripheral blood because the primary lesion, thyroid tissue, could not be accessed. Persistent patients shared more public clonotypes among themselves (over 2,500) than newly diagnosed patients did (about 970).

What this sample's time point label stands for: newly diagnosed GD, antithyroid drugs for less than 3 months. For both TCR sequencing and RNA sequencing, RNA was extracted from PBMCs in TRIzol. The diagnosis of Graves' disease followed American Thyroid Association guidelines. The patients came from an endocrinology department in Xi'an, China. From each patient, around 8.3 milliliters of peripheral blood was collected into an EDTA anticoagulant tube. PBMCs were isolated by Ficoll Paque Plus density gradient separation without further T cell sorting. An Agilent 2100 Bioanalyzer and agarose gel were used to check RNA quality, while a NanoDrop 2000 measured RNA concentration. The CDR3, from cysteine to phenylalanine, totals 16 residues. Solely the CDR3 DNA is kept, with 48 bases framed from the first base. V is trimmed back by 11 bases and J by 5 bases, and the junction contains 19 bases that no gene match accounts for. Taken from the germline V gene, the CDR1 and CDR2 loops are ENHRY and SYGVKD.

A remark on this clonotype: Its antigen is not yet known. Per-nucleotide qualities are absent, and no much larger clonotype sits a single base away.

The method behind the library was multiplex PCR. TCRdb records Illumina HiSeq 4000 as the sequencer. CDR3 regions were amplified by Arm-PCR with iRepertoire HTBI primers to construct TCR beta libraries. Gel purification was performed on PCR products prior to sequencing. Per the source publication's procedure: A total of around 66 TRBV and 14 TRBJ segments were identified across samples and were used for gene usage analysis of CDR3 amino acid clonotypes. COPE and FqMerger were used to merge the filtered high-quality paired reads into contigs. BLAST was used to align contigs to IMGT TRBV, TRBD and TRBJ reference genes, and CDR3 was defined according to IMGT. Any clonotype with a frequency above 0.1% was classified as a highly expanded clone. Shannon entropy served as the measure of repertoire diversity, while the Gini coefficient captured V-J evenness. Clonotypes shared by more than one individual were considered public. The public reads were quality trimmed at Q25 with fastp and then assembled into clones with MiXCR by TCRdb, keeping productive beta chains. Here each entry gathers all rows of one CDR3 protein and keeps the most common genes and DNA. The V and J calls were determined by TCRdb, not by the authors. Here the sample has about 440,000 distinct CDR3 sequences; about 16% occur a single time. Together, the top ten hold less than 30% of the sample.

This same sample was also taken into another study, of T cells in Graves' hyperthyroidism and ophthalmopathy. The second paper further reports: Stable Graves' hyperthyroidism was defined as the absence of progression to ophthalmopathy over 18 months of follow-up. Hyperthyroidism patients were newly diagnosed, with disease duration under 2 months, and aged 18 to 65 years. The study excluded patients with uncontrolled infections, other autoimmune diseases, pregnancy or lactation. Diagnoses were established on the basis of clinical symptoms, serum thyroxine and TRAb, thyroid ultrasound, and orbital computed tomography. The TCR CDR3 was subjected to a first round of RT-PCR using the HTBI primer set and the Qiagen OneStep RT-PCR kit. Most expanded thyroid clonotypes (frequency above 0.001) were also detected in blood, a finding suggesting that blood repertoires may reflect thyroid immune responses. Ophthalmopathy was separated from stable hyperthyroidism by a 13 V-J signature model, with about 88% sensitivity and approximately 84% specificity obtained in cross-validation and 80%/75% obtained in testing. In validation, the model predicted progression to ophthalmopathy with over 65% sensitivity and 72.22% specificity, a median of approximately 6.5 months before onset. To identify distinguishing TCR V-J signatures, a discovery cohort of around 98 patients was used, comprising 40 to 45 with Graves' ophthalmopathy and around 60 with stable Graves' hyperthyroidism. Prospective prediction of ophthalmopathy was tested in an independent validation cohort of 18 to 20 hyperthyroidism patients and 15 to 17 patients who later progressed to ophthalmopathy. For training and testing, the 100 or so patients in the discovery cohort were randomly divided in a 7:3 ratio. The study also compared thyroid tissue and blood T-cell repertoires from about 6 Graves' hyperthyroidism patients. Following sampling, methimazole starting at 30 mg daily was given to hyperthyroidism patients, and high-dose intravenous methylprednisolone was given to ophthalmopathy patients. Libraries were constructed in a second round of multiplex PCR, after which size selection and purification were performed. Sequencing of the libraries was done on an Illumina HiSeq2000 using paired-end 100 bp reads. Raw data were processed with SOAPnuke, discarding reads with adapters, uncalled bases, mean Phred below 15, or no exact constant-primer or identifier match. COPE v1.2.5 was used to merge the high-quality paired reads, and each unique nucleotide sequence was defined as a clonotype. Clonotypes were aligned to IMGT TRBV, TRBD and TRBJ reference segments using MiTCR v1.1. The analysis included only V-J combinations with a frequency above 0.0001, which together covered around 99% of the repertoires. A TCS score was defined as the ratio of F50 (clonal expansion) to E x V (chaos), with BLOSUM62-based TCRdist applied between CDR3 peptides within each V-J. Welch's t-statistics and random forest reduced just over 500 V-J features to about 12, which were used in a naive Bayes classifier (R e1071). No statistical method was used to fix the sample size in advance, and group allocation was not hidden from the investigators. The paper reports TCR Vbeta CDR3 sequencing of approximately 140 peripheral blood samples: around 41 ophthalmopathy, under 80 hyperthyroidism and around 17 progressor patients.

Recombination linked TRBV10-3 to TRBJ1-1; 8 junctional bases match TRBD1. The clonotype originates from a woman between 18 and 29 years old with Graves disease. Donor details come from another sample of the same person, matched by shared clones. Source: peripheral blood mononuclear cells (PBMCs), taken at new diagnosis, from a patient treated with antithyroid drugs. In nucleotides, the sequence is TGTGCCTCTCGGCCACGCATGGGGACAGGAGGAACTGAAGCTTTCTTT. Translation gives CASRPRMGTGGTEAFF.